A selection of T cell receptor beta chains follows, all from one sample in a study of CD8 T cells in ankylosing spondylitis. TCRdb itself ran the 5' RACE reads through MiXCR, one entry per CDR3 protein. The sample holds about 220,000 distinct CDR3 sequences, 6% to 8% seen once. The sample comprised blood, either unsorted or a sorted T cell fraction (not recorded which). The origin of the receptors is a male donor with ankylosing spondylitis. Both conserved end residues are part of each CDR3. D genes are given only for firm matches. The listing skips clone size in some rows; elsewhere it reads once, few, many or a size class.

d_call | clone_size | j_call | v_call | cdr3_nt | cdr3_aa
NA | many | TRBJ1-5 | TRBV7-9 | TGTGCCAGCAGCGCCACATATCAGCCCCAGCATTTT | CASSATYQPQHF
NA | NA | TRBJ1-4 | TRBV6-5 | TGTGCCAGCAGTCAGTCAATGGGAAAACTGTTTTTT | CASSQSMGKLFF
TRBD1 | many | TRBJ2-2 | TRBV20-1 | TGCAGTGCTAGAGATCAGAGCCAGGGGGACACCGGGGAGCTGTTTTTT | CSARDQSQGDTGELFF
NA | many | TRBJ2-7 | TRBV10-3 | TGTGCCATCAGTATAGCGGTTGGGGGATCCTACGAGCAGTACTTC | CAISIAVGGSYEQYF
NA | many | TRBJ1-4 | TRBV7-2 | TGTGCCAGCAGCTTAGCGGAGGGTCCCTATGAAAAACTGTTTTTT | CASSLAEGPYEKLFF
NA | many | TRBJ2-1 | TRBV20-1 | TGCAGTGCTAGAGATCTCTCCCGGACCTCCTACAATGAGCAGTTCTTC | CSARDLSRTSYNEQFF
TRBD1 | many | TRBJ1-5 | TRBV9 | TGTGCCAGCAGCGTAGGACAGGGGGCTGGTCAGCCCCAGCATTTT | CASSVGQGAGQPQHF
TRBD1 | NA | TRBJ2-7 | TRBV5-1 | TGCGCCAGCAGCTCGGACAGGGTTCGATACGAGCAGTACTTC | CASSSDRVRYEQYF
NA | many | TRBJ2-7 | TRBV27 | TGTGCCAGCAGTTTACACGGGAAGTCCTTGGGTGAGCAGTACTTC | CASSLHGKSLGEQYF
TRBD2 | many | TRBJ2-7 | TRBV10-3 | TGTGCCATCAGTGAGTCGACGTCAGGGAGGGCCTACGAGCAGTACTTC | CAISESTSGRAYEQYF
NA | many | TRBJ2-1 | TRBV7-6 | TGTGCCAGCAGCTTAAGGGGGACTCACCAACACCCCCGAAGCTCCTACAATGAGCAGTTCTTC | CASSLRGTHQHPRSSYNEQFF
NA | many | TRBJ1-3 | TRBV4-1 | TGCGCCAGCAGCTACGGATCGCCCATCTCTGGAAACACCATATATTTT | CASSYGSPISGNTIYF
NA | many | TRBJ2-2 | TRBV6-5 | TGTGCCAGCAGTTACTCGATTAGTCAGACCGGGGAGCTGTTTTTT | CASSYSISQTGELFF
TRBD1 | once | TRBJ2-7 | TRBV12-3/TRBV12-4 | TGTGCCAGCAGTTTAGCCCGTGGGACAGGGGGATCCTACGAGCAGTACTTC | CASSLARGTGGSYEQYF
TRBD2 | few | TRBJ2-3 | TRBV6-1 | TGTGCCAGCAGTGAAGAGATGAGTGGGGCTAGCGGGAGAATCAGGACAGATACGCAGTATTTT | CASSEEMSGASGRIRTDTQYF
NA | many | TRBJ1-1 | TRBV29-1 | TGCAGCGTCCTTAGGAACACTGAAGCTTTCTTT | CSVLRNTEAFF
TRBD2 | NA | TRBJ2-3 | TRBV19 | TGTGCCAGTAGCGGACTAGCGGGAGCGTATACGCAGTATTTT | CASSGLAGAYTQYF
NA | many | TRBJ2-5 | TRBV28 | TGTGCCAGCAGTCATAAGGGTTTCCAAGAGACCCAGTACTTC | CASSHKGFQETQYF
NA | NA | TRBJ1-1 | TRBV7-3 | TGTGCCAGCAGCTTGAGTAGGGGATACACTGAAGCTTTCTTT | CASSLSRGYTEAFF
NA | many | TRBJ2-7 | TRBV20-1 | TGCAGTGCTAGAGATGCAACTAGATTCCAGGATAAACCCTACGAGCAGTACTTC | CSARDATRFQDKPYEQYF
TRBD1 | many | TRBJ1-2 | TRBV4-1 | TGCGCCAGCAGCCACACAGGGGACTATGGCTACACCTTC | CASSHTGDYGYTF
TRBD1 | few | TRBJ2-7 | TRBV7-9 | TGTGCCAGCAGCTCCCCAGGGGGACAACTCGAGCAGTACTTC | CASSSPGGQLEQYF
NA | many | TRBJ1-5 | TRBV4-3 | TGCGCCAGCAGCCAAGACACGGTGGGGTGGGGCAATCAGCCCCAGCATTTT | CASSQDTVGWGNQPQHF
TRBD2 | many | TRBJ2-5 | TRBV9 | TGTGCCAGCAGCGCGAGCGGGGGGACACAAGAGACCCAGTACTTC | CASSASGGTQETQYF
NA | many | TRBJ1-5 | TRBV4-2 | TGTGCCAGCAGCCCAGGACAGACGGGTGACGGCAATCAGCCCCAGCATTTT | CASSPGQTGDGNQPQHF
TRBD1 | few | TRBJ1-1 | TRBV12-3/TRBV12-4 | TGTGCCAGCAGTGCTACAGGGGGCGCGACTGAAGCTTTCTTT | CASSATGGATEAFF
NA | many | TRBJ1-6 | TRBV6-1 | TGTGCCAGCAGCCCAGGGACAAGCTCCTATAATTCACCCCTCCACTTT | CASSPGTSSYNSPLHF
TRBD2 | few | TRBJ2-1 | TRBV9 | TGTGCCAGCAGCGTGGAACGGACTAGCGGCTATGAGCAGTTCTTC | CASSVERTSGYEQFF